These 27 T cell receptor beta chains share one sample of origin, sequenced in a study of T cells after yellow fever vaccination (dated by TCRdb to the late 2010s). The treatment or condition label here, explained by the study, means: live attenuated yellow fever vaccine strain. The library was built by means of 5' RACE. Sequencing used an Illumina HiSeq 2500. Through fastp at Q25 and MiXCR, TCRdb rebuilt clones from the public reads, retaining in-frame beta chains. Records with the same CDR3 protein are collapsed into one entry carrying the most frequent genes and DNA. This sample lists around 13,000 distinct CDR3 sequences; 4% to 6% were detected once. Together, the top ten hold about half of the sample. The sequenced sample was PBMCs, either bulk or a sorted T-cell subset (CD4+, CD8+, memory, or dextramer-sorted; not recorded which), obtained 45 days after the yellow fever booster vaccination. Receptors were obtained from a man aged 30 to 39 who received the YFV17D yellow fever vaccine.

This clonotype showed up many times. The chain links TRBV5-4 to TRBJ2-3, with TRBD2 as a possible D gene (6 bases). This CDR3 has 14 amino acids. Trimming shortened V by 2 bases and J by 6 bases, and 13 bases separated the two germline ends. CDR1 SGHNT and CDR2 YYREEE come from the germline V gene (reference sequence). CDR3 sequence reads: CASSLPPSVDTQYF. In nucleotides, the CDR3 is TGTGCCAGCAGCTTACCCCCTAGCGTGGATACGCAGTATTTT.

This clonotype showed up many times. The gene calls are TRBV7-3 and TRBJ2-7; 7 bases map to TRBD1. CDR1 SGHTA and CDR2 FQGTGA come from the germline V gene. The CDR3 runs to 12 residues. V dropped 4 bases and J dropped 5; count of bases not matched to a gene: 2. DNA for the CDR3: TGTGCCAGCAGCTCAGGGACAGACGAGCAGTACTTC. Protein product: CASSSGTDEQYF.

This clonotype was recorded at least ten times. V and J are TRBV20-1 and TRBJ2-1; perhaps TRBD2 as D (6 bases). Deletions cut 0 bases from V and 7 bases from J, with 19 bases between. In germline, CDR1 is DFQATT, CDR2 SNEGSKA (reference sequence). The CDR3 is 16 residues long. CDR3 loop: CSAREWRRASRNEQFF. Written as DNA, the CDR3 is TGCAGTGCTAGAGAATGGCGGAGGGCCTCTCGGAATGAGCAGTTCTTC.

This clonotype was counted at least ten times. This chain uses TRBV18 with TRBJ2-3; D not certain. The CDR3 is made up of 16 amino acids. Germline V gives CDR1 KGHSH, CDR2 LQKENI. The V end was cut by 0 bases, the J end by 1 base, with 11 bases between. DNA for the CDR3: TGTGCCAGCTCACCACCGGCCTCGGCGGGCACAGATACGCAGTATTTT. Its translation: CASSPPASAGTDTQYF.

This clonotype was found a few times. This chain uses TRBV20-1 with TRBJ2-5, with 14 bases lining up with TRBD2. Trimming at V came to 4 bases and at J to 5 bases, leaving 18 bases not matched to a gene. Germline lookup yields CDR1 DFQATT and CDR2 SNEGSKA (reference sequence). This CDR3 is built from 19 residues. Written as DNA, the CDR3 is TGCAGTGCTATCCCCCTTCCGGGACTAGCGGGAGATGGTAGGGAGACCCAGTACTTC. Protein product: CSAIPLPGLAGDGRETQYF.

Many counts were recorded for this clonotype. The gene calls are TRBV7-2 and TRBJ2-1; 7 positions agree with TRBD2. V shed 1 base, J shed 8 bases, and the junction held 8 bases outside the gene matches. The CDR3 contains 15 residues. Germline V gives CDR1 SGHTA, CDR2 FQGNSA. CDR3 sequence: CASSLVAGRRDEQFF. The DNA of the CDR3 is TGTGCCAGCAGCTTAGTAGCGGGTCGGCGCGATGAGCAGTTCTTC.

The sample holds many counts of this clonotype. J is TRBJ2-2 and V is TRBV25-1; D unclear. This CDR3 spans 15 amino acids. V was clipped by 4 bases and J by 6 bases, with 15 bases between them. Germline V gene sequence: CDR1 MGHDK, CDR2 SYGVNS. Here the CDR3 reads CASSGRDQVAGELFF. CDR3 nucleotide sequence: TGTGCCAGCAGTGGTCGCGACCAGGTGGCCGGGGAGCTGTTTTTT.

This clonotype was picked up many times. This chain uses TRBV6-5 with TRBJ2-1; possibly TRBD2 for D (6 bases). V lost 2 bases, J lost 16 bases, and 12 bases lay in between. CDR3 size: 11 residues. Germline V lookup: CDR1 MNHEY, CDR2 SVGAGI. For the CDR3, the DNA is TGTGCCAGCAGTTACGGAGGGGCCCCTTTCTTC. Translating it yields CASSYGGAPFF.

This clonotype was seen just once. A much bigger clone sits one base away, suggesting this may be a read error. The chain is built from TRBV19 and TRBJ1-1; D is perhaps TRBD1 (6 bases). V lost 6 bases, J lost 1 base, and 9 bases lay in between. The length of the CDR3 is 13 residues. Germline V gene sequence: CDR1 LNHDA, CDR2 SQIVND (reference sequence). This CDR3 is CASRGTRNTEAFF. CDR3 DNA sequence: TGTGCCAGTAGAGGGACAAGGAACACTGAAGCTTTCTTT.

In its sample, this clonotype was seen many times. The rearrangement joins TRBV5-1 to TRBJ1-1, with TRBD1 matching over 10 bases. Germline CDR1 is SGHRS and CDR2 is YFSETQ. The CDR3 covers 12 residues. Trimming removed 4 bases from V and 11 bases from J; junction bases left unmatched: 5. The DNA of the CDR3 is TGCGCCAGCAGCCAGGACAGGGGGAAGGCTTTCTTT. Residues: CASSQDRGKAFF.

This clonotype occurred many times. This chain links TRBV2 with TRBJ2-2; D is unclear. This CDR3 comprises 15 residues. Deletions cut 8 bases from V and 5 bases from J, with 18 bases between. Germline CDR1 is SNHLY and CDR2 is FYNNEI. CDR3 nucleotide sequence: TGTGCCAGCTTGTTACGGCTAGGTGGAACCGGGGAGCTGTTTTTT. Protein sequence: CASLLRLGGTGELFF.

This clonotype was seen at least ten times. The chain combines TRBV9 with TRBJ2-7; D is unresolved. The germline CDR1 and CDR2 sequences are SGDLS and YYNGEE. This CDR3 contains 12 residues. V was trimmed by 0 bases and J by 6 bases, leaving 7 bases between them. DNA of the CDR3: TGTGCCAGCAGCGTAGATTTCGGCGAGCAGTACTTC. As protein: CASSVDFGEQYF.

This clonotype was detected ten times or more. The chain uses TRBV5-1 and TRBJ2-7; TRBD1 aligns across 8 bases. Germline trimming cut 4 bases from V and 4 bases from J; bases unmatched to any gene: 7. Germline values: CDR1 SGHRS, CDR2 YFSETQ. There are 14 residues in the CDR3. Written as DNA, the CDR3 is TGCGCCAGCAGCATTACAGGGGGGAATTACGAGCAGTACTTC. It specifies CASSITGGNYEQYF.

This clonotype was detected ten times or more. The chain has TRBV7-8 and TRBJ2-7; 8 positions agree with TRBD2. The CDR3 extends over 18 amino acids. The ends lost 6 bases at V and 3 bases at J; junction bases unmatched: 19. Looked up from germline, CDR1 is SGHVS and CDR2 is FQNEAQ. CDR3 coding DNA: TGTGCCAGCAGTATTAGGGAAGCTACTAGCGGATCTTTCTACGAGCAGTACTTC. This translates into CASSIREATSGSFYEQYF.

The sample holds many counts of this clonotype. This chain joins TRBV3-1 and TRBJ2-2; D remains ambiguous. Deletions cut 4 bases from V and 7 bases from J, with 7 bases between. Germline CDR1 is LGHDT and CDR2 is YNNKEL (reference sequence). The CDR3 spans 12 residues. The CDR3 nucleotides are TGTGCCAGCAGCCGATCAGACGGGGAGCTGTTTTTT. It translates to CASSRSDGELFF.

This clonotype was counted ten times or more. The V and J genes are TRBV29-1 and TRBJ1-3; no firm D call. This CDR3 spans 13 amino acids. Germline CDR1 reads SQVTM; CDR2 reads ANQGSEA. V lost 5 bases to trimming and J lost 0 bases, with 8 bases between them. This CDR3 is CSVQLDSGNTIYF. As DNA, the CDR3 is TGCAGCGTTCAGTTGGACTCTGGAAACACCATATATTTT.

This clonotype has ten or more counts. This chain connects TRBV4-1 to TRBJ2-2, with D uncertain. V was cut by 1 base and J by 5 bases, with 14 bases left in between. CDR3 size: 16 residues. CDR1 and CDR2 from the germline V gene are MGHRA and YSYEKL. DNA of the CDR3: TGCGCCAGCAGCCAAGGGCCCGGCCAAAGGACCGGGGAGCTGTTTTTT. This gives the protein CASSQGPGQRTGELFF.

The sample holds many counts of this clonotype. The rearrangement joins TRBV30 to TRBJ1-5, with D unresolved. Germline CDR1 is GTSNPN and CDR2 is SVGIG (reference sequence). The CDR3 is 14 residues long. Trimming took 1 base from V and 2 from J, leaving 9 bases between them. The CDR3 DNA sequence: TGTGCCTGGAGTGGAGGACGGGGCAATCAGCCCCAGCATTTT. It encodes CAWSGGRGNQPQHF.

Ten or more counts support this clonotype. The chain uses TRBV19 and TRBJ2-1; 9 bases map to TRBD2. Per the germline V gene, CDR1 is LNHDA and CDR2 is SQIVND (reference sequence). The CDR3 consists of 13 residues. Trimming took 7 bases from V and 6 from J; bases not matched to a gene: 4. For the CDR3, the DNA is TGTGCCAGTATTGGCGGGAGGGGCAATGAGCAGTTCTTC. It is translated as CASIGGRGNEQFF.

This clonotype was recorded many times. The chain uses TRBV19 and TRBJ2-2, with D tentatively TRBD1 or TRBD2 (5 bases each). Trimming removed 5 bases at V and 8 bases at J, with 15 bases between. The CDR3 spans 14 residues. Germline assignment: CDR1 LNHDA and CDR2 SQIVND (reference sequence). The CDR3, as DNA: TGTGCCAGTAGTCCCGGGACCAACGCTGGGGAGCTGTTTTTT. Encoded protein: CASSPGTNAGELFF.

This clonotype came up many times. The chain recombines TRBV7-2 with TRBJ2-5, with D uncertain. Germline CDR1 and CDR2: SGHTA and FQGNSA. V was shortened by 7 bases and J by 4 bases, with 7 bases between the two germline ends. The CDR3 length is 11 residues. In nucleotides, the CDR3 is TGTGCCAGCACCCTTGGAGAGACCCAGTACTTC. The encoded protein is CASTLGETQYF.

This clonotype has ten or more counts. The rearrangement links TRBV14 to TRBJ2-1; TRBD2 agrees at 12 bases. With 0 bases clipped from V and 8 bases from J, the junction kept 8 bases outside the gene matches. CDR3 size: 17 residues. Germline V CDR1 and CDR2: SGHDN, FVKESK. CDR3 nucleotide sequence: TGTGCCAGCAGCCAAGATTGGGGACTAGCGGGTTCGCATGAGCAGTTCTTC. This translates into CASSQDWGLAGSHEQFF.

The sample holds many counts of this clonotype. This sequence joins TRBV29-1 and TRBJ2-3; either TRBD1 or TRBD2 may supply D (5 bases each). The germline V gene has CDR1 SQVTM and CDR2 ANQGSEA. V was cut by 7 bases and J by 2 bases, with 13 bases left in between. This CDR3 has 13 amino acids. In DNA form, the CDR3 reads TGCAGCGCCCTGGGGGACCCCACAGATACGCAGTATTTT. Translating it yields CSALGDPTDTQYF.

This clonotype was picked up many times. The chain employs TRBV27 and TRBJ2-2; no clear D gene. Germline V gene lookup returns CDR1 MNHEY and CDR2 SMNVEV (reference sequence). V was cut by 0 bases and J by 5 bases, with 13 bases left in between. The CDR3 runs 16 residues. The CDR3 reads CASSLSRSVPTGELFF. Written as DNA, the CDR3 is TGTGCCAGCAGTTTATCCCGGTCCGTGCCGACCGGGGAGCTGTTTTTT.

At least ten counts were recorded for this clonotype. V is TRBV6-1 and J is TRBJ1-4; no clear D. V was shortened by 6 bases and J by 7 bases, with 12 bases between the two germline ends. Germline CDR1 is MNHNS and CDR2 is SASEGT. This CDR3 has 13 amino acids. The CDR3 nucleotides read TGTGCCAGCAGCTCCGGACCCCCTGAAAAACTGTTTTTT. Translated, it gives CASSSGPPEKLFF.

This clonotype has ten or more counts. The chain carries TRBV15 and TRBJ2-3; D is uncertain. Trimming stripped 4 bases from V and 5 bases from J, with 16 bases between. The CDR3 is 15 amino acids. Germline lookup yields CDR1 LNHNV and CDR2 YYDKDF (reference sequence). In DNA form, the CDR3 reads TGTGCCACCAGCATCGAAGTCCGCGTAGGAGATACGCAGTATTTT. Its protein product is CATSIEVRVGDTQYF.

This clonotype showed up many times. The chain couples TRBV6-5 to TRBJ2-7, with TRBD2 matching over 14 bases. This CDR3 has 15 amino acids. Losses at the gene ends were 3 bases for V and 6 bases for J; bases not matched to a gene: 4. In germline, CDR1 is MNHEY, CDR2 SVGAGI. Written as DNA, the CDR3 is TGTGCCAGCAGTTATGGGACTAGCGGGAGATCCGAGCAGTACTTC. Its protein is CASSYGTSGRSEQYF.